The present entry profiles one T cell receptor beta chain with its context. Antigen: not known. Germline assignment: CDR1 MDHEN and CDR2 SYDVKM. Germline trimming cut 3 bases from V and 7 bases from J; bases unmatched to any gene: 13. The CDR3 extends over 16 amino acids. The data belong to a study of cytomegalovirus exposure and HLA in healthy donors. Study conclusions and caveats: CMV serostatus was the sole immune exposure data available.

60 Vbeta and 13 Jbeta primers were used in PCR. The repertoire was sequenced with immunoSEQ multiplex PCR; TCRdb's copy has only in-frame clones and lacks some. Of under 250,000 clones listed, almost 85% are singletons. This sequence was found in a woman in her forties or fifties in good health and CMV-seronegative. Material: PBMCs. This chain uses TRBV28 with TRBJ2-7; TRBD2 agrees at 9 bases. CDR3 loop: CASSFQGGRAKWEQYF. In nucleotides, the CDR3 is TGTGCCAGCAGTTTCCAGGGCGGGAGGGCCAAATGGGAGCAGTACTTC.